A selection of T cell receptor beta chains follows, all from one sample in a study of graft-versus-host responses after intestinal transplantation. Some clones are missing from TCRdb's copy, which holds only in-frame ones; the method was immunoSEQ multiplex PCR. The table lists over 35,000 clones, about 90% of them singletons, with 2% to 3% in the top ten. The material was PBMCs, obtained around 43 weeks after intestinal transplant. The receptors come from a human patient who received an intestinal transplant, so some T cells may come from the graft donor. The CDR3 runs from the conserved cysteine through the conserved F or W. The D gene is left open where the match is weak. Clone size, where shown, is once, few, many, or a class for clones that have expanded.

size: NA; V: TRBV5-4; D: NA; J: TRBJ2-7; CDR3: CASSLANGGFEQYF; DNA: TGTGCCAGCAGCTTGGCCAACGGGGGTTTCGAGCAGTACTTC
size: NA; V: TRBV7-2; D: TRBD2; J: TRBJ2-2; CDR3: CASSLGTSGFRGELFF; DNA: TGTGCCAGCAGCTTGGGGACTAGCGGTTTTAGGGGGGAGCTGTTTTTT
size: NA; V: TRBV7-2; D: NA; J: TRBJ2-7; CDR3: CASRPSPPKVYEQYF; DNA: TGTGCCAGCAGACCATCCCCTCCGAAGGTCTACGAGCAGTACTTC
size: once; V: TRBV4-1; D: NA; J: TRBJ1-1; CDR3: CASSPHSDRLNTEAFF; DNA: TGCGCCAGCAGCCCCCACTCGGACAGATTGAACACTGAAGCTTTCTTT
size: once; V: TRBV11-1; D: NA; J: TRBJ2-3; CDR3: CASSPREMATQYF; DNA: TGTGCCAGCAGCCCGAGAGAGATGGCTACGCAGTATTTT
size: NA; V: TRBV28; D: NA; J: TRBJ1-6; CDR3: CASIIGGRLGLNSPLHF; DNA: TGTGCCAGCATCATCGGGGGGCGCCTTGGGTTAAATTCACCCCTCCACTTT
size: NA; V: TRBV12-5; D: NA; J: TRBJ2-2; CDR3: CASGLVMGPLKNIPGELFF; DNA: TGTGCTAGTGGTTTGGTAATGGGACCCTTGAAAAACATTCCCGGGGAGCTGTTTTTT
size: NA; V: TRBV5-1; D: NA; J: TRBJ2-2; CDR3: CASSPNTGELFF; DNA: TGCGCCAGCAGCCCGAACACCGGGGAGCTGTTTTTT
size: once; V: TRBV7-2; D: TRBD1; J: TRBJ1-1; CDR3: CASSRYRGRNTEAFF; DNA: TGTGCCAGCAGCCGGTACAGGGGGAGGAACACTGAAGCTTTCTTT
size: few; V: TRBV6-4; D: NA; J: TRBJ2-2; CDR3: CASSDSGGHTGELFF; DNA: TGTGCCAGCAGTGACTCGGGGGGGCACACCGGGGAGCTGTTTTTT
size: NA; V: TRBV6-5; D: NA; J: TRBJ2-2; CDR3: CASINLNTGELFF; DNA: TGTGCCAGCATCAACTTGAACACCGGGGAGCTGTTTTTT
size: NA; V: TRBV5-4; D: NA; J: TRBJ2-3; CDR3: CASSLDRESVGTDTQYF; DNA: TGTGCCAGCAGCTTGGACCGGGAGTCGGTTGGCACAGATACGCAGTATTTT
size: NA; V: TRBV19; D: NA; J: TRBJ2-1; CDR3: CASKGQGFYNEQFF; DNA: TGTGCCAGTAAAGGGCAGGGCTTCTACAATGAGCAGTTCTTC
size: NA; V: TRBV7-2; D: TRBD2; J: TRBJ2-7; CDR3: CASSFQQTSGTHEQYF; DNA: TGTGCCAGCAGCTTCCAGCAGACTAGCGGTACCCACGAGCAGTACTTC
size: NA; V: TRBV5-3; D: NA; J: TRBJ2-4; CDR3: CARSFRVFEGIQYF; DNA: TGTGCCAGAAGCTTCAGGGTCTTCGAGGGCATTCAGTACTTC
size: NA; V: TRBV6-6; D: TRBD1; J: TRBJ2-7; CDR3: CASSTGVDYEQYF; DNA: TGTGCCAGTTCGACAGGGGTAGACTACGAGCAGTACTTC
size: NA; V: TRBV6-1; D: NA; J: TRBJ2-4; CDR3: CACVSLAKNIQYF; DNA: TGTGCCTGCGTCTCCCTAGCCAAAAACATTCAGTACTTC
size: NA; V: TRBV5-4; D: TRBD1; J: TRBJ2-7; CDR3: CASSLDQGDYEQYF; DNA: TGTGCCAGCAGCTTGGATCAGGGGGACTACGAGCAGTACTTC
size: NA; V: TRBV18; D: TRBD1; J: TRBJ2-5; CDR3: CASSPPGQGGETQYF; DNA: TGTGCCAGCTCACCACCGGGACAGGGGGGAGAGACCCAGTACTTC
size: NA; V: TRBV6-1; D: NA; J: TRBJ1-5; CDR3: CASSATVQSNQPQHF; DNA: TGTGCCAGCAGTGCGACTGTACAGAGCAATCAGCCCCAGCATTTT
size: NA; V: TRBV29-1; D: TRBD2; J: TRBJ2-2; CDR3: CSVDKRGSNTGELFF; DNA: TGCAGCGTTGATAAGCGGGGGTCGAACACCGGGGAGCTGTTTTTT
size: NA; V: TRBV29-1; D: TRBD1; J: TRBJ1-2; CDR3: CSVEGGTGSYGYTF; DNA: TGCAGCGTTGAGGGTGGGACAGGTTCCTATGGCTACACCTTC
size: NA; V: TRBV9; D: TRBD1; J: TRBJ2-1; CDR3: CASSVRTGQGLVPNEQFF; DNA: TGTGCCAGCAGCGTACGTACGGGACAGGGATTAGTTCCCAATGAGCAGTTCTTC
size: NA; V: TRBV19; D: NA; J: TRBJ2-1; CDR3: CASSAGRPYNEQFF; DNA: TGTGCCAGTAGTGCGGGACGCCCTTACAATGAGCAGTTCTTC
size: NA; V: TRBV28; D: NA; J: TRBJ1-5; CDR3: CASSWAEFSNQPQHF; DNA: TGTGCCAGCAGTTGGGCAGAATTTAGCAATCAGCCCCAGCATTTT
size: NA; V: TRBV9; D: TRBD1; J: TRBJ1-2; CDR3: CASSTDRSDDRLYGYTF; DNA: TGTGCCAGCAGCACGGACAGGAGTGACGATCGGCTATATGGCTACACCTTC
size: NA; V: TRBV4-1; D: NA; J: TRBJ2-2; CDR3: CASSQGSNTGELFF; DNA: TGCGCCAGCAGCCAAGGGTCGAACACCGGGGAGCTGTTTTTT
size: NA; V: TRBV15; D: NA; J: TRBJ1-1; CDR3: CATSRENTEAFF; DNA: TGTGCCACTTCCAGGGAGAACACTGAAGCTTTCTTT
size: NA; V: TRBV2; D: TRBD1; J: TRBJ2-5; CDR3: CASNPDRKETRYF; DNA: TGTGCCAGCAACCCGGACAGGAAAGAGACCCGGTACTTC
size: NA; V: TRBV2; D: NA; J: TRBJ2-7; CDR3: CASSDVGGTYEQYF; DNA: TGTGCCAGCAGTGACGTGGGAGGAACCTACGAGCAGTACTTC
size: NA; V: TRBV18; D: NA; J: TRBJ2-7; CDR3: CASSPTGSYEQYF; DNA: TGTGCCAGCTCACCGACAGGTTCCTACGAGCAGTACTTC
size: NA; V: TRBV7-6; D: NA; J: TRBJ2-3; CDR3: CASSPTGDSTDTQYF; DNA: TGTGCCAGCAGCCCGACAGGAGATAGCACAGATACGCAGTATTTT
size: NA; V: TRBV4-2; D: NA; J: TRBJ2-5; CDR3: CASSEWDSGPQETQYF; DNA: TGTGCCAGCAGCGAATGGGATAGCGGTCCCCAAGAGACCCAGTACTTC
size: NA; V: TRBV5-1; D: NA; J: TRBJ2-7; CDR3: CASSFRGTRSYEQYF; DNA: TGCGCCAGCAGCTTCCGAGGGACAAGGTCCTACGAGCAGTACTTC
size: NA; V: TRBV5-6; D: NA; J: TRBJ2-6; CDR3: CASSPLTGAGANVLTF; DNA: TGTGCCAGCAGCCCCCTGACGGGGGCTGGGGCCAACGTCCTGACTTTC
size: NA; V: TRBV4-2; D: NA; J: TRBJ2-3; CDR3: CASSQAGQTDTQYF; DNA: TGTGCCAGCAGCCAAGCGGGGCAGACAGATACGCAGTATTTT
size: NA; V: TRBV20-1; D: NA; J: TRBJ1-2; CDR3: CSALSDGGYTF; DNA: TGCAGTGCTCTCTCAGATGGCGGCTACACCTTC
size: NA; V: TRBV7-3; D: NA; J: TRBJ2-5; CDR3: CASSVRGGSLQETQYF; DNA: TGTGCCAGCAGCGTCAGGGGGGGAAGTCTCCAAGAGACCCAGTACTTC
size: NA; V: TRBV5-5; D: TRBD2; J: TRBJ2-5; CDR3: CASSLAGGSQETQYF; DNA: TGTGCCAGCAGCTTGGCCGGGGGGTCTCAAGAGACCCAGTACTTC
size: NA; V: TRBV6-5; D: NA; J: TRBJ1-5; CDR3: CASSATGTSDQPQHF; DNA: TGTGCCAGCAGTGCAACAGGGACGTCCGATCAGCCCCAGCATTTT
size: NA; V: TRBV7-2; D: NA; J: TRBJ1-3; CDR3: CASSLVGGSSGNTIYF; DNA: TGTGCCAGCAGCTTAGTTGGGGGGAGCTCTGGAAACACCATATATTTT
size: NA; V: TRBV14; D: NA; J: TRBJ2-1; CDR3: CASSQVWWFYNEQFF; DNA: TGTGCCAGCAGCCAAGTATGGTGGTTTTACAATGAGCAGTTCTTC
size: NA; V: TRBV29-1; D: NA; J: TRBJ1-1; CDR3: CSVEGGITEAFF; DNA: TGCAGCGTTGAAGGGGGGATCACTGAAGCTTTCTTT
size: NA; V: TRBV15; D: NA; J: TRBJ2-1; CDR3: CATSRGGDNEQFF; DNA: TGTGCCACCAGCAGAGGGGGGGATAATGAGCAGTTCTTC
size: NA; V: TRBV23-1; D: NA; J: TRBJ2-6; CDR3: CASSRTRIPGANVLTF; DNA: TGCGCCAGCAGCCGCACGAGGATCCCTGGGGCCAACGTCCTGACTTTC
size: NA; V: TRBV6-5; D: NA; J: TRBJ2-7; CDR3: CASSEQVEQYF; DNA: TGTGCCAGCAGTGAACAGGTCGAGCAGTACTTC
size: NA; V: TRBV19; D: NA; J: TRBJ1-1; CDR3: CASSIGGGTEAFF; DNA: TGTGCCAGTAGTATAGGAGGGGGGACTGAAGCTTTCTTT
size: NA; V: TRBV29-1; D: NA; J: TRBJ1-1; CDR3: CSVERTPGTEAFF; DNA: TGCAGCGTTGAAAGGACCCCTGGGACTGAAGCTTTCTTT
size: once; V: TRBV25-1; D: NA; J: TRBJ2-1; CDR3: CASSESGKRYEQFF; DNA: TGTGCCAGCAGTGAATCCGGAAAAAGGTATGAGCAGTTCTTC
size: NA; V: TRBV6-6; D: TRBD1; J: TRBJ2-7; CDR3: CASRRQGNEQYF; DNA: TGTGCCAGCAGAAGACAGGGGAACGAGCAGTACTTC
size: NA; V: TRBV7-9; D: NA; J: TRBJ2-1; CDR3: CASSWAGAHNEQFF; DNA: TGTGCCAGCAGCTGGGCCGGAGCCCACAATGAGCAGTTCTTC
size: once; V: TRBV9; D: TRBD1; J: TRBJ2-7; CDR3: CASSPQDRYEQYF; DNA: TGTGCCAGCAGCCCCCAGGACAGGTACGAGCAGTACTTC
size: once; V: TRBV19; D: NA; J: TRBJ1-2; CDR3: CASSIDRWGLEHLLYFNYGYTF; DNA: TGTGCCAGTAGTATAGATCGTTGGGGTTTGGAACATCTCCTATATTTTAACTATGGCTACACCTTC
size: NA; V: TRBV6-5; D: TRBD1; J: TRBJ2-7; CDR3: CASSLNDRGEQYF; DNA: TGTGCCAGCAGTCTGAATGACAGGGGCGAGCAGTACTTC
size: once; V: TRBV9; D: NA; J: TRBJ2-5; CDR3: CASSVNDWRHQETQYF; DNA: TGTGCCAGCAGCGTAAACGACTGGCGGCACCAAGAGACCCAGTACTTC
size: NA; V: TRBV6-5; D: NA; J: TRBJ2-4; CDR3: CASSQTELAKNIQYF; DNA: TGTGCCAGCAGTCAGACAGAACTAGCCAAAAACATTCAGTACTTC
size: once; V: TRBV7-2; D: TRBD2; J: TRBJ2-1; CDR3: CASSLRRGDEQFF; DNA: TGTGCCAGCAGCTTACGCCGGGGGGATGAGCAGTTCTTC
size: NA; V: TRBV9; D: NA; J: TRBJ1-3; CDR3: CASSVAGSGNTIYF; DNA: TGTGCCAGCAGCGTAGCAGGGTCTGGAAACACCATATATTTT
size: NA; V: TRBV6-5; D: TRBD2; J: TRBJ2-7; CDR3: CASSQPGGRNEQYF; DNA: TGTGCCAGCAGTCAGCCCGGGGGGAGGAACGAGCAGTACTTC
size: NA; V: TRBV29-1; D: NA; J: TRBJ1-1; CDR3: CSVVGQMGRTEAFF; DNA: TGCAGCGTCGTTGGTCAGATGGGGCGAACTGAAGCTTTCTTT